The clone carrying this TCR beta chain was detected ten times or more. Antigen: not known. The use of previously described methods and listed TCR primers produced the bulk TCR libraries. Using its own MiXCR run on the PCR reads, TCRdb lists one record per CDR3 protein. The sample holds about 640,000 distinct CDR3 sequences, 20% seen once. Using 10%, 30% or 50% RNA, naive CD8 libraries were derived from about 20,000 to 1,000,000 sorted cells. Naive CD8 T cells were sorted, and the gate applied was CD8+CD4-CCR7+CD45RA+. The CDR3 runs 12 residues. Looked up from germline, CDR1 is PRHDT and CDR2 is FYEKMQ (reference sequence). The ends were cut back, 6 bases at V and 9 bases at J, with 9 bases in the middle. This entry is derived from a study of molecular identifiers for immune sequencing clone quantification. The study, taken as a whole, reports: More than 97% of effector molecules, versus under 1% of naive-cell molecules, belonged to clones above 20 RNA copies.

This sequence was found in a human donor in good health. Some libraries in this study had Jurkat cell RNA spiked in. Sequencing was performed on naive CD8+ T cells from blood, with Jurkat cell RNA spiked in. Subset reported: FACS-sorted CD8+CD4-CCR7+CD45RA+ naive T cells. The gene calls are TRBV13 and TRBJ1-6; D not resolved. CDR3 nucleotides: TGTGCCAGCAGTCGATGGTCTTCACCCCTCCACTTT. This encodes CASSRWSSPLHF.